This entry describes one TCR beta chain. Its target is unknown. The V gene's germline CDR1 is DFQATT and CDR2 SNEGSKA (reference sequence). CDR3 length: 12 residues. V gave up 3 bases and J gave up 5 bases, with 8 bases separating them. Individual cDNA molecules each carried unique molecular identifiers attached by the library. In the authors' workflow: The number of TCRs in each sample had a median of roughly 100,000 and spanned 23,224 to 690,600. One entry per CDR3 protein results from TCRdb running MiXCR on the RACE reads. The V and J calls reflect TCRdb's pipeline rather than the authors' work. The repertoire consists of around 190,000 distinct CDR3 sequences, with approximately 20% occurring once and the leading ten covering about 6.7%. These data belong to a study of human T cells and chemical hapten exposure. General observations from the study: It should be noted that donors had alopecia, so their immune response may differ from healthy people's.

Time point meaning: patch test 1, 2 weeks after DPC sensitization. Treatment in this sample: therapeutic diphenylcyclopropenone sensitization with weekly scalp DPC. The authors' total RNA extraction used unfractionated whole blood. This sequence was found in a woman between 45 and 60 years old with alopecia areata. Some clones in this sample may be carry-over from other donors' samples. This material consisted of whole blood, taken in connection with sensitization to the hapten diphenylcyclopropenone (DPC). V and J are TRBV20-1 and TRBJ2-1, with a possible D match to TRBD2 (6 bases). The CDR3 sequence: CSASGSNNEQFF. In DNA form, the CDR3 reads TGCAGTGCTAGCGGGAGTAACAATGAGCAGTTCTTC.